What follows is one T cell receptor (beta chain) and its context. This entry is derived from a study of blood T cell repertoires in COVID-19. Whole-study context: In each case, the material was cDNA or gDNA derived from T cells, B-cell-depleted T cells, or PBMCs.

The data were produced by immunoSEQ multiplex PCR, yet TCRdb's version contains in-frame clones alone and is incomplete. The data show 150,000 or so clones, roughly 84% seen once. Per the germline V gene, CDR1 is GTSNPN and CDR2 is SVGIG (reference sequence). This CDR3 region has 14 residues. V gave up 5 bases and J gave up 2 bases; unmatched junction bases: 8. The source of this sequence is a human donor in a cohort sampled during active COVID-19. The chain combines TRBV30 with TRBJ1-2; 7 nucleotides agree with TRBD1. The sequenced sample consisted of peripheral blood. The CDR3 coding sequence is TGTGCCTGGCGGGTGAGGGGACAGAACTATGGCTACACCTTC. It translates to CAWRVRGQNYGYTF.